Listed below are T cell receptor beta chains from one sample, sequenced in a study of blood T cell repertoires in COVID-19. Assay: immunoSEQ multiplex PCR; the TCRdb copy retains only in-frame clones and omits some. The sample records hundreds of thousands of clones, roughly 87% being singletons. Sequenced material: peripheral blood. These receptors came from a man younger than 35 with active or convalescent COVID-19. Both conserved end residues are part of each CDR3. A D gene is named only where the DNA matches it firmly. Rows may omit the clone size; those that give it use once, few, many or a size class.

V	D	size	J	CDR3	DNA
TRBV6-5	TRBD1	NA	TRBJ1-5	CASRVTGGGQPQHF	TGTGCCAGCAGGGTTACAGGGGGTGGTCAGCCCCAGCATTTT
TRBV6-1	NA	few	TRBJ2-7	CASSEGRGLSYEQYF	TGTGCCAGCAGTGAAGGCAGGGGCCTCTCCTACGAGCAGTACTTC
TRBV6-6	TRBD1	NA	TRBJ2-7	CASRDRGSYEQYF	TGTGCCAGCCGGGACAGGGGCTCCTACGAGCAGTACTTC
TRBV11-3	TRBD2	NA	TRBJ2-7	CASSLGLAGIYEQYF	TGTGCCAGCAGTCTTGGGCTAGCGGGGATCTACGAGCAGTACTTC
TRBV18	TRBD1	NA	TRBJ1-1	CASSPRGQNTEAFF	TGTGCCAGCTCACCAAGGGGGCAGAACACTGAAGCTTTCTTT
TRBV5-5	TRBD1	NA	TRBJ2-1	CASSWTGTGGDELRFF	TGTGCCAGCAGCTGGACCGGGACAGGGGGCGACGAACTAAGGTTCTTC
TRBV28	NA	NA	TRBJ2-3	CASSRPSVGADTQYF	TGTGCCAGCAGCAGACCTAGCGTTGGCGCAGATACGCAGTATTTT
TRBV4-3	NA	NA	TRBJ2-3	CASSQDTGGRDTQYF	TGCGCCAGCAGCCAGGACACGGGGGGCCGGGATACGCAGTATTTT
TRBV27	NA	NA	TRBJ1-4	CASTGGINEKLFF	TGTGCCAGCACGGGGGGGATTAATGAAAAACTGTTTTTT
TRBV7-8	NA	NA	TRBJ1-6	CASSLSQSNSPLHF	TGTGCCAGCAGCTTATCACAGTCAAATTCACCCCTCCACTTT
TRBV5-1	NA	few	TRBJ2-1	CASSLPQGLHEQFF	TGCGCCAGCAGCTTGCCCCAGGGTCTGCATGAGCAGTTCTTC
TRBV7-2	TRBD2	NA	TRBJ2-3	CASSLAGGYTDTQYF	TGTGCCAGCAGCTTAGCGGGGGGGTACACAGATACGCAGTATTTT
TRBV7-2	TRBD1	NA	TRBJ1-1	CASSLGQFMNTEAFF	TGTGCCAGCAGCTTGGGACAGTTCATGAACACTGAAGCTTTCTTT
TRBV7-9	TRBD1	NA	TRBJ2-2	CASRGQGDSGELFF	TGTGCCAGCAGAGGACAGGGGGACTCCGGGGAGCTGTTTTTT
TRBV5-4	TRBD2	NA	TRBJ2-1	CASSLGGSSGFSYNEQFF	TGTGCCAGCAGCTTGGGGGGGTCTAGCGGGTTTTCCTACAATGAGCAGTTCTTC
TRBV6-5	NA	NA	TRBJ2-7	CASSRRTDSYEQYF	TGTGCCAGCAGCCGTAGGACAGATTCCTACGAGCAGTACTTC
TRBV4-1	NA	few	TRBJ2-1	CASSPSGWISYNEQFF	TGCGCCAGCAGCCCCTCCGGGTGGATCTCCTACAATGAGCAGTTCTTC
TRBV19	NA	NA	TRBJ2-2	CASRRASSLPGELFF	TGTGCCAGTAGACGAGCGAGTTCCCTCCCCGGGGAGCTGTTTTTT
TRBV27	NA	NA	TRBJ1-6	CASSLVGSPLHF	TGTGCCAGCAGTTTAGTCGGTTCACCCCTCCACTTT
TRBV9	TRBD1	NA	TRBJ2-3	CASSTTGVLFTDTQYF	TGTGCCAGCAGCACCACAGGGGTCCTCTTCACAGATACGCAGTATTTT
TRBV13	NA	NA	TRBJ2-3	CASSQGTDTQYF	TGTGCCAGCTCGCAGGGAACAGATACGCAGTATTTT
TRBV6-2/TRBV6-3	NA	once	TRBJ2-3	CASSYGTAVPGTDTQYF	TGTGCCAGCAGTTACGGAACAGCCGTACCTGGGACAGATACGCAGTATTTT
TRBV5-1	TRBD2	NA	TRBJ2-3	CASSPSGRASDTQYF	TGCGCCAGCAGCCCAAGCGGGAGGGCATCAGATACGCAGTATTTT
TRBV11-3	NA	NA	TRBJ2-1	CASRPRGGTNNEQFF	TGTGCCAGCAGGCCGCGGGGTGGGACCAACAATGAGCAGTTCTTC
TRBV3-1/TRBV3-2	NA	NA	TRBJ2-1	CASSQQGVNEQFF	TGTGCCAGCAGCCAACAAGGGGTTAATGAGCAGTTCTTC
TRBV7-9	TRBD1	NA	TRBJ2-5	CASRPTGVVTQYF	TGTGCCAGCAGGCCAACAGGGGTCGTGACCCAGTACTTC
TRBV6-1	TRBD2	NA	TRBJ2-3	CASSEDSGGGSDTQYF	TGTGCCAGCAGTGAAGATAGCGGGGGGGGTTCAGATACGCAGTATTTT
TRBV5-4	NA	NA	TRBJ1-2	CASSYRDKGRNGYTF	TGTGCCAGCAGCTACCGGGACAAAGGAAGAAATGGCTACACCTTC
TRBV7-2	NA	NA	TRBJ1-1	CASSLAEGTEAFF	TGTGCCAGCAGCTTAGCGGAGGGAACTGAAGCTTTCTTT
TRBV3-1/TRBV3-2	NA	few	TRBJ2-1	CASSQDYTSYEQFF	TGTGCCAGCAGCCAAGATTATACTAGCTATGAGCAGTTCTTC
TRBV6-4	TRBD2	NA	TRBJ2-3	CASSDTGLAGDTDTQYF	TGTGCCAGCAGTGACACCGGACTAGCGGGAGACACAGATACGCAGTATTTT
TRBV18	NA	once	TRBJ2-1	CASSPLAASSYNEQFF	TGTGCCAGCTCACCACTAGCGGCCAGCTCCTACAATGAGCAGTTCTTC